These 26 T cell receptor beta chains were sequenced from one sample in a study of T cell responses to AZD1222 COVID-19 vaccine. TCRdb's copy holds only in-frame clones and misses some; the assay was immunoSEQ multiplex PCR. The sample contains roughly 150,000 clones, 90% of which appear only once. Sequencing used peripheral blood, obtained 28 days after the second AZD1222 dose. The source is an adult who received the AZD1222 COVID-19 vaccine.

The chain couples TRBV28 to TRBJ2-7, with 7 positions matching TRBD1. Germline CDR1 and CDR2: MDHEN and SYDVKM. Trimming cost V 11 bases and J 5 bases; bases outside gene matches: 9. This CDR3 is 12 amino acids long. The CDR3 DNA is TGTGCCTCCTCGACAGGGTGGAACGAGCAGTACTTC. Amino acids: CASSTGWNEQYF.

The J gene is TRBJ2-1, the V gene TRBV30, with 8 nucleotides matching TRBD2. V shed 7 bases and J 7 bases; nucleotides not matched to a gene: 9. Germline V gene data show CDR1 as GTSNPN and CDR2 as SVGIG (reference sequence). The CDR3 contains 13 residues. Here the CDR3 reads CAFHLAGFNEQFF. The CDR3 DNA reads TGTGCCTTCCACCTAGCGGGCTTTAATGAGCAGTTCTTC.

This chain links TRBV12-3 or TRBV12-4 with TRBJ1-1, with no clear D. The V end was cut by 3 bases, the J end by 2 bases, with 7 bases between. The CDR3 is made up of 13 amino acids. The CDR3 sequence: CASSLEQNTEAFF. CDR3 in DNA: TGTGCCAGCAGTTTGGAACAAAACACTGAAGCTTTCTTT.

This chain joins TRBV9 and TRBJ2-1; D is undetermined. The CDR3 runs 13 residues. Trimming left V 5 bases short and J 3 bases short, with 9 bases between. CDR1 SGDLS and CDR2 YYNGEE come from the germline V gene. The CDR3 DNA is TGTGCCAGCAGTCCAGCTAACTACAATGAGCAGTTCTTC. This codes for CASSPANYNEQFF.

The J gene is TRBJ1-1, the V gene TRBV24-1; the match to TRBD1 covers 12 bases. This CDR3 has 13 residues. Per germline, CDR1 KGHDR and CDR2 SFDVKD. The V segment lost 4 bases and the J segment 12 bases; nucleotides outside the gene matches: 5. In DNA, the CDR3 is TGTGCCACCAGTGAGGGGACAGGGGGCGGAACTTTCTTT. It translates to CATSEGTGGGTFF.

In DNA, the CDR3 is TGTGCCAGTAGTATGCCCCGTGGGTCCAACGCCCCAGATACGCAGTATTTT. This encodes CASSMPRGSNAPDTQYF. The chain couples TRBV19 to TRBJ2-3, with unresolved D. With 3 bases removed from V and 4 bases from J, the gap between germline ends came to 20 bases. CDR3 length: 17 residues. CDR1 and CDR2 (germline): LNHDA, SQIVND (reference sequence).

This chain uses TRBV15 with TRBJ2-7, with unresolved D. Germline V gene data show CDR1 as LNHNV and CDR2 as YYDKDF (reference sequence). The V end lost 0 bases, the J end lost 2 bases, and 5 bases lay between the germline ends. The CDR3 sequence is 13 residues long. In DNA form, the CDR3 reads TGTGCCACCAGCAGAGAGTATACCTACGAGCAGTACTTC. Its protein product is CATSREYTYEQYF. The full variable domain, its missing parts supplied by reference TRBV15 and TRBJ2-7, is DAMVIQNPRYQVTQFGKPVTLSCSQTLNHNVMYWYQQKSSQAPKLLFHYYDKDFNNEADTPDNFQSRRPNTSFCFLDIRSPGLGDTAMYLCATSREYTYEQYFGPGTRLTVT.

The CDR3 protein is CASSLIGGENTEAFF. CDR3 in DNA: TGCGCCAGCAGCTTGATTGGGGGCGAGAACACTGAAGCTTTCTTT. This chain joins TRBV5-1 and TRBJ1-1, with D possibly being TRBD1 (6 bases). CDR3 length: 15 amino acids. Germline CDR1 reads SGHRS; CDR2 reads YFSETQ. Trimming took 1 base from V and 1 from J, leaving 11 bases between them. Full variable domain (outside the CDR3, taken from reference TRBV5-1 and TRBJ1-1): KAGVTQTPRYLIKTRGQQVTLSCSPISGHRSVSWYQQTPGQGLQFLFEYFSETQRNKGNFPGRFSGRQFSNSRSEMNVSTLELGDSALYLCASSLIGGENTEAFFGQGTRLTVV.

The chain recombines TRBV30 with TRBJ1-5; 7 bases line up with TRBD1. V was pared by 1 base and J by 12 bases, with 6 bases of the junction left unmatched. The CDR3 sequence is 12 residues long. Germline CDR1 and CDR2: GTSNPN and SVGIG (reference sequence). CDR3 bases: TGTGCCTGGAGTGAGGGGGCCTGGCTCCAGCATTTT. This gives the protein CAWSEGAWLQHF.

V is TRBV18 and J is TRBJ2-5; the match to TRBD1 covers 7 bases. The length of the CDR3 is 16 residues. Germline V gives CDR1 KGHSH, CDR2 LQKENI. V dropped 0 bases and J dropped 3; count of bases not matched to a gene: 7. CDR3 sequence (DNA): TGTGCCAGCTCACCACCGTTCGGGACAGAAAAAGAGACCCAGTACTTC. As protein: CASSPPFGTEKETQYF.

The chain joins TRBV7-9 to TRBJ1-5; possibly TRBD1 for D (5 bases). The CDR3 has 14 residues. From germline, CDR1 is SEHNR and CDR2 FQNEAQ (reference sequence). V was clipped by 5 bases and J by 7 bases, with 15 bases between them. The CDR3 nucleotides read TGTGCCAGCAGCGCTCAGGGCGGCGGACAGCCCCAGCATTTT. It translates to CASSAQGGGQPQHF.

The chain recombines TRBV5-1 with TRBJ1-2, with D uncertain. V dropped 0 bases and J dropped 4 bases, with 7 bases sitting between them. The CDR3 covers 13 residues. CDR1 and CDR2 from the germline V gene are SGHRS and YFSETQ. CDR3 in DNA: TGCGCCAGCAGCTTGGCGGCCCGCTATGGCTACACCTTC. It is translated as CASSLAARYGYTF. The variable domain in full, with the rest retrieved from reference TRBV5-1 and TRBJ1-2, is KAGVTQTPRYLIKTRGQQVTLSCSPISGHRSVSWYQQTPGQGLQFLFEYFSETQRNKGNFPGRFSGRQFSNSRSEMNVSTLELGDSALYLCASSLAARYGYTFGSGTRLTVV.

CDR3 DNA: TGTGCCAGCAGGGACGGAGTCGGGGAGCTGTTTTTT. Its translation: CASRDGVGELFF. The chain joins TRBV12-3 or TRBV12-4 to TRBJ2-2; unclear D gene. V was shortened by 6 bases and J by 7 bases, with 9 bases between the two germline ends. This CDR3 comprises 12 residues.

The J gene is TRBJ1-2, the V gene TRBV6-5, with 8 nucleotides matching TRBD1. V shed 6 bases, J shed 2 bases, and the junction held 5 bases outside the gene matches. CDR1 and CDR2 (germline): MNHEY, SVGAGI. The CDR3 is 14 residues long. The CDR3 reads CASRVGQGNYGYTF. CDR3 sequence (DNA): TGTGCCAGCAGGGTTGGACAGGGAAACTATGGCTACACCTTC.

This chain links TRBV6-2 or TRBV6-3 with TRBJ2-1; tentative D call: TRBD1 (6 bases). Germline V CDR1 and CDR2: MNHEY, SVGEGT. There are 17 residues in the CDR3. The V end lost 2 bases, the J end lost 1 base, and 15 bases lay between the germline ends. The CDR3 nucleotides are TGTGCCAGCAGTTACAGCAGGGGCCCCGGGTCCTACAATGAGCAGTTCTTC. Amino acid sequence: CASSYSRGPGSYNEQFF.

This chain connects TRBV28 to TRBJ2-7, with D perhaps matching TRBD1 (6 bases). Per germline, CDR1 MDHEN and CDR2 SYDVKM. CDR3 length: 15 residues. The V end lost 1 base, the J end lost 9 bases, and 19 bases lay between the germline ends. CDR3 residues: CASSLYMGQATRQYF. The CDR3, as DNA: TGTGCCAGCAGTTTATATATGGGACAAGCTACTAGGCAGTACTTC.

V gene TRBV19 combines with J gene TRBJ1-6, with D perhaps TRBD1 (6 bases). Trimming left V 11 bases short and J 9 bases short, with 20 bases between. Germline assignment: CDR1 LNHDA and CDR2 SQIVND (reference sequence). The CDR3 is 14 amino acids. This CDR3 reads CASAAGARSSPLHF. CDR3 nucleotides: TGTGCCTCAGCGGCAGGGGCGCGTAGTTCACCCCTCCACTTT.

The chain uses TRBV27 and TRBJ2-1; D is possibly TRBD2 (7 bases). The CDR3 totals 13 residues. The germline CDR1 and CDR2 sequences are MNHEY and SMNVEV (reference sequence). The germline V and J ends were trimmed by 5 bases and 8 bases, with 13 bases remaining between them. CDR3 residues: CASSGGGLDEQFF. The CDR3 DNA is TGTGCCAGCAGTGGGGGGGGGCTGGATGAGCAGTTCTTC.

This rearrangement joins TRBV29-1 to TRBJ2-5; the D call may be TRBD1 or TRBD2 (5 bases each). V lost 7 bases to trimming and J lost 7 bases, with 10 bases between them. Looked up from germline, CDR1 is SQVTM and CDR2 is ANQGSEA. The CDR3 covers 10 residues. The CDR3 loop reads CSAERGTQYF. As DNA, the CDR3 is TGCAGCGCGGAGAGGGGGACCCAGTACTTC.

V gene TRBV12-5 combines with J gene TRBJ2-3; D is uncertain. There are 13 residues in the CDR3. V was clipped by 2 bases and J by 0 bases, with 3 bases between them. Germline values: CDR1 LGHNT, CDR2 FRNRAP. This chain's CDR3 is CASGLHSTDTQYF. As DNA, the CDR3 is TGTGCTAGTGGTTTGCACAGCACAGATACGCAGTATTTT.

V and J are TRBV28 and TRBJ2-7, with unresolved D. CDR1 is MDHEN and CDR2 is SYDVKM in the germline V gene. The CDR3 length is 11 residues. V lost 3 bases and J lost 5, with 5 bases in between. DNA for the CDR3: TGTGCCAGCAGTTTTGGACACGAGCAGTACTTC. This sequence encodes CASSFGHEQYF.

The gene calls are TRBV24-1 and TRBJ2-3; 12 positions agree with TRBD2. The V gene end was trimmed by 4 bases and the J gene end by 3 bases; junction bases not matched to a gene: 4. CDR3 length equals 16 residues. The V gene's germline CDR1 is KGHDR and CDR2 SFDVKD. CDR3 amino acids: CATSDRLAGVTDTQYF. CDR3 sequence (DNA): TGTGCCACCAGTGACCGACTAGCGGGAGTTACAGATACGCAGTATTTT.

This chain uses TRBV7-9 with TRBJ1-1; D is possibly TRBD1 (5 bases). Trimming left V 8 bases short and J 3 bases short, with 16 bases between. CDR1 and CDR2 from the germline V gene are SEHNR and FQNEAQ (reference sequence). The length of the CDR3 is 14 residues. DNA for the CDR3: TGTGCCAGCGTAAAACTGACAGTCTACACTGAAGCTTTCTTT. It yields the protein CASVKLTVYTEAFF.

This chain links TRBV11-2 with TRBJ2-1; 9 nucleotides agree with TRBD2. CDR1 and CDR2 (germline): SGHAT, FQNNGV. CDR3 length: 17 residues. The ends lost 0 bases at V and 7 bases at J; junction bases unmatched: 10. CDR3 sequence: CASSLDGREGRRNEQFF. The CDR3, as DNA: TGTGCCAGCAGCTTAGATGGGCGGGAGGGCCGGCGGAATGAGCAGTTCTTC. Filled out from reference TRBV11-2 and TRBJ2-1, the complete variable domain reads EAGVAQSPRYKIIEKRQSVAFWCNPISGHATLYWYQQILGQGPKLLIQFQNNGVVDDSQLPKDRFSAERLKGVDSTLKIQPAKLEDSAVYLCASSLDGREGRRNEQFFGPGTRLTVL.

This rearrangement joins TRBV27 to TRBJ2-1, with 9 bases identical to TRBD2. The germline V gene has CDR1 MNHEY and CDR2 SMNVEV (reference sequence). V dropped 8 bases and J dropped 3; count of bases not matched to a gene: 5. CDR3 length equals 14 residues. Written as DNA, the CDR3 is TGTGCCAGCTCAGCGGGGGGCCACTACAATGAGCAGTTCTTC. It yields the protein CASSAGGHYNEQFF.

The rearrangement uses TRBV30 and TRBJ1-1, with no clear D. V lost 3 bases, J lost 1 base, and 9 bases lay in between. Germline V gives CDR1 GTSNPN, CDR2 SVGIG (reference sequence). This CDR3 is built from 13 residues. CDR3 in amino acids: CAWRRSRNTEAFF. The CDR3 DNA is TGTGCCTGGAGGAGGAGCCGGAACACTGAAGCTTTCTTT.